Below are 5 T cell receptor beta chains sequenced from a single sample in a study (dated by TCRdb to between 2014 and 2017). Library prep was done by 5' RACE. Sequencing used an Illumina MiSeq. Starting from the raw public reads, TCRdb applied fastp trimming at Q25, assembled clones with MiXCR and retained in-frame beta chains. Merged by CDR3 protein, the rows form single entries marked with the most common genes and DNA. The sample yields 55,000 to 75,000 distinct CDR3 sequences; under 35% were counted once. About 2.3% of the sample is held by the ten biggest clonotypes. Sequenced material: tumor-infiltrating naive CD4+ T cells sorted from the breast tumor. This specimen's cell subset or site label, per the study, means: naive CD4+ T cells, CD4+CD45RA+CD25-. The receptors were gathered from a female donor with breast cancer.

This clonotype was recorded a few times. The chain joins TRBV7-9 to TRBJ2-5; TRBD1 matches at 7 bases. The CDR3 is 13 residues long. Looked up from germline, CDR1 is SEHNR and CDR2 is FQNEAQ (reference sequence). J lost 4 bases, V lost 5 bases, and 4 bases had no gene match. CDR3 nucleotide sequence: TGTGCCAGCAGCGTGACAGGGCTAGAGACCCAGTACTTC. Amino acid sequence: CASSVTGLETQYF. Based on the CDR3 plus reference TRBV7-9 and TRBJ2-5, the full variable domain is DTGVSQNPRHKITKRGQNVTFRCDPISEHNRLYWYRQTLGQGPEFLTYFQNEAQLEKSRLLSDRFSAERPKGSFSTLEIQRTEQGDSAMYLCASSVTGLETQYFGPGTRLLVL.

As concerns this clonotype: This may be a read error: a much more frequent sequence differs by one nucleotide. This rearrangement joins TRBV6-2 or TRBV6-3 to TRBJ2-7; 9 positions agree with TRBD2. With V trimmed by 10 bases and J by 3 bases, 7 bases remained unmatched. The CDR3 length is 13 residues. Germline CDR1 and CDR2: MNHEY and SVGEGT. CDR3 in amino acids: CATRGTSLYEQYF. Written as DNA, the CDR3 is TGTGCCACCAGGGGGACTAGCCTCTACGAGCAGTACTTC.

This clonotype was picked up a small number of times. This chain joins TRBV15 and TRBJ2-5; unclear D gene. Between the trimmed V and J ends, which lost 0 bases and 4 bases, there was a span of 3 bases. The CDR3 loop spans 12 amino acids. Per the germline V gene, CDR1 is LNHNV and CDR2 is YYDKDF (reference sequence). The CDR3 reads CATSRDTETQYF. The CDR3 DNA reads TGTGCCACCAGCAGAGATACAGAGACCCAGTACTTC.

This clonotype is termed medium-sized. CDR3 region: CSARAWTSGRTDTQYF. The CDR3 region has the DNA TGCAGTGCTAGAGCCTGGACTAGCGGACGCACAGATACGCAGTATTTT. The chain joins TRBV20-1 to TRBJ2-3; 10 bases match TRBD2. The V segment lost 1 base and the J segment 1 base; nucleotides outside the gene matches: 5. CDR1 is DFQATT, CDR2 SNEGSKA, per germline (reference sequence). The CDR3 contains 16 residues.

This chain connects TRBV7-9 to TRBJ1-1, with D possibly TRBD1 on 5 matching bases. Germline V gene data show CDR1 as SEHNR and CDR2 as FQNEAQ (reference sequence). The CDR3 extends over 14 amino acids. Between the trimmed V and J ends, which lost 3 bases and 8 bases, there was a span of 16 bases. CDR3 sequence: CASSFSTHRGEAFF. CDR3 bases: TGTGCCAGCAGCTTTTCTACCCACCGGGGCGAAGCTTTCTTT.